Described below is a single TCR beta chain sequence and its context. The sample comes from a study of blood T cell repertoires in COVID-19. Clones were sequenced by immunoSEQ multiplex PCR, and TCRdb holds only the in-frame ones, with some missing. The sample lists more than 50,000 clones, over 75% occurring once. CDR3 length: 15 residues. Trimming took off 3 bases at V and 2 bases at J, with 10 bases between the two ends. Germline loops: CDR1 LNHDA, CDR2 SQIVND (reference sequence). Sequencing input: peripheral blood. The V and J genes are TRBV19 and TRBJ1-4, with unresolved D. This clonotype was obtained from a human donor in a cohort sampled during active COVID-19. CDR3 sequence (DNA): TGTGCCAGTAGTATTTCTTGGGAGACTAATGAAAAACTGTTTTTT. Translating gives CASSISWETNEKLFF.